One T cell receptor (beta chain) is described in this entry. Its antigen remains unknown. The data were taken from a study of cytomegalovirus exposure and HLA in healthy donors. Study-level results: The authors later found most CMV-associated TCR beta chains appeared HLA-restricted. Association with HLA alleles at 0.05 false discovery rate was found for 16,951 TCR beta sequences in a later analysis. Most of the TCR beta V segments (in an earlier analysis) were productive either about 87% or about 30% of the time.

The ends lost 4 bases at V and 4 bases at J; junction bases unmatched: 22. The germline CDR1 and CDR2 sequences are SGDLS and YYNGEE. The CDR3 length is 19 residues. This PCR relied on a set of 60 Vbeta primers and 13 Jbeta primers. Original processing notes: The count from a later analysis was 60 million to 85 million unique TCR beta chains, 9 million to 12 million of them shared. Using immunoSEQ multiplex PCR, the repertoire was profiled, and TCRdb retains in-frame clones only, with some absent. V, J and clone size derive from that table, while D and trimming were established from the DNA sequence. This table holds 170,000 or so clones, 84% found once.

Sequenced material: PBMCs. This TCR was recovered from a girl aged 5 to 17 in good health and CMV-seropositive. J is TRBJ1-2 and V is TRBV9; TRBD1 matches 7 bases. The CDR3 protein is CASSQVAKPGTAPLYGYTF. CDR3 nucleotide sequence: TGTGCCAGCAGCCAAGTTGCAAAGCCCGGGACAGCCCCGCTCTATGGCTACACCTTC.